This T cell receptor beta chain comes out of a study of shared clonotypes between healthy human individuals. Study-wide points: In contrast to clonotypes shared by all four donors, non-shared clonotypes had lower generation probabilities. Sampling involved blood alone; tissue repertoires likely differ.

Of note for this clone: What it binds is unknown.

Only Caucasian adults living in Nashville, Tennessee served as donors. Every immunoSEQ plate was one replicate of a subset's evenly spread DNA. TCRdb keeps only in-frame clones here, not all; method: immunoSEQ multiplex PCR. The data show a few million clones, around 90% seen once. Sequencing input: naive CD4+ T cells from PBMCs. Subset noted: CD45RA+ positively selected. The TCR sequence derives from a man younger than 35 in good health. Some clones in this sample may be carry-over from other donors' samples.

CDR3 residues: CASSLTGDDRAQHF. The CDR3 coding sequence is TGCGCCAGCAGCTTGACAGGGGACGATAGGGCCCAGCATTTT. This rearrangement joins TRBV5-1 to TRBJ1-5, with TRBD1 identical over 7 bases. Germline V CDR1 and CDR2: SGHRS, YFSETQ. The CDR3 has 14 residues. V shed 1 base and J 11 bases; nucleotides not matched to a gene: 9.